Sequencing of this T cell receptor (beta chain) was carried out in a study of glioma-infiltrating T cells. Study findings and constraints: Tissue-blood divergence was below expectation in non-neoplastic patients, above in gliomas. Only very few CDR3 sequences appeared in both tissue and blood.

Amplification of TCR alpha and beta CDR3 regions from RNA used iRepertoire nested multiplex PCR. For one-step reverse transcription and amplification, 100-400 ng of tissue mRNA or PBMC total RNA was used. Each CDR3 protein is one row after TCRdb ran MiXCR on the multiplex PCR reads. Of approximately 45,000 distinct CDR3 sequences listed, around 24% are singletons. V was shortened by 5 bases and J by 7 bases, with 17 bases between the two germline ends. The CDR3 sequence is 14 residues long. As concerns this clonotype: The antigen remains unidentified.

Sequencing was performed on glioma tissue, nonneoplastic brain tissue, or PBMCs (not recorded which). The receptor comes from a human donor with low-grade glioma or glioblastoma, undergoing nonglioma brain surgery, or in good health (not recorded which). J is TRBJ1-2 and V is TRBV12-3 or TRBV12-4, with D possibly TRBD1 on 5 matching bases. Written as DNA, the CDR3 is TGTGCCAGCAGTCCGGGCAGGGCTTTTGGTGGCTACACCTTC. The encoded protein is CASSPGRAFGGYTF.